The 2 T cell receptor beta chains given below trace back to one sample, sequenced in a study of cytomegalovirus exposure and HLA in healthy donors. Primers included in the PCR were 60 Vbeta and 13 Jbeta primers. Clones were read by immunoSEQ multiplex PCR, and TCRdb kept only the in-frame ones, dropping some. The sample carries fewer than 200,000 clones, almost 80% recorded once. Sequenced sample: PBMCs. Receptor source: a woman aged 45-60 years in good health and CMV-seropositive.

The chain links TRBV6-5 to TRBJ1-1, with D possibly being TRBD1 (6 bases). With 0 bases removed from V and 5 bases from J, the gap between germline ends came to 10 bases. Germline V gene sequence: CDR1 MNHEY, CDR2 SVGAGI. There are 14 residues in the CDR3. Here the CDR3 reads CASSYSEGGTEAFF. CDR3 bases: TGTGCCAGCAGTTACTCTGAGGGGGGGACTGAAGCTTTCTTT.

Only one count was recorded for this clone. The chain combines TRBV4-1 with TRBJ2-7; D is perhaps TRBD1 (5 bases). This CDR3 is 17 amino acids long. V lost 0 bases, J lost 2 bases, and 17 bases lay in between. Germline lookup yields CDR1 MGHRA and CDR2 YSYEKL. DNA for the CDR3: TGCGCCAGCAGCCAAGAAAAAGGCTCGACAGATGCCTACGAGCAGTACTTC. This translates into CASSQEKGSTDAYEQYF.